This T cell receptor beta chain was sequenced during a study of blood T cell repertoires in COVID-19. Study-wide context: Researchers got acute and convalescent COVID-19 samples from the United States, Italy and Spain.

Enrolled through a virtual design, the participants were between 18 and 89 years of age and came from under 30 US areas. The repertoire was sequenced with immunoSEQ multiplex PCR; TCRdb's copy has only in-frame clones and lacks some. The data show more than 200,000 clones, with around 80% seen just once and around 1.8% held by the top ten. Sequences were obtained from PBMCs or T cells enriched from blood (not recorded which). The source is a man aged 55 to 70 who had recovered from COVID-19.

The DNA for the CDR3 is TGTGCCACCAGTGAGGGGGCCGGGACAGGGCGTCGAACGCAGTATTTT. This codes for CATSEGAGTGRRTQYF. The J gene is TRBJ2-3, the V gene TRBV24-1; 9 nucleotides match TRBD1. The CDR3 covers 16 residues. The germline V gene encodes CDR1 KGHDR and CDR2 SFDVKD. The junction had 13 bases not matched to a gene; V was cut back by 4 bases and J by 9 bases.